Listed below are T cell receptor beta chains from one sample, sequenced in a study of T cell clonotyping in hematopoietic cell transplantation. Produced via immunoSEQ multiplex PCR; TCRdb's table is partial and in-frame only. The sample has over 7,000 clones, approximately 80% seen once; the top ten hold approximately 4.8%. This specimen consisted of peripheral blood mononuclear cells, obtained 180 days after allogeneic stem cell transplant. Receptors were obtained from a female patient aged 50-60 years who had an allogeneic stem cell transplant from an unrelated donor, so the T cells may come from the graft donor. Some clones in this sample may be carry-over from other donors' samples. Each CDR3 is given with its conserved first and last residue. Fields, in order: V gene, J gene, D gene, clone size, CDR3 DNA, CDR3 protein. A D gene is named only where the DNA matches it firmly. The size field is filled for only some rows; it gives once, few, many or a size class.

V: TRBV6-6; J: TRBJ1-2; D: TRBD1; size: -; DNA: TGTGCCAGCAGTGAGGGACAGTTTAACTATGGCTACACCTTC; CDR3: CASSEGQFNYGYTF
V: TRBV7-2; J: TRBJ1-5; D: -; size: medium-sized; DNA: TGTGCCAGCAGCTTAGGGGGGATTCAGCCCCAGCATTTT; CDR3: CASSLGGIQPQHF
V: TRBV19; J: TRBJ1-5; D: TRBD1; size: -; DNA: TGTGCCAGTAGTATCAACAGGGGGCTTCAGCCCCAGCATTTT; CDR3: CASSINRGLQPQHF
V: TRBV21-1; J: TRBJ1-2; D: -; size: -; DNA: TGTGCCGCCAAAGGGAATTTCGGAAGGAACTATGGCTACACCTTC; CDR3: CAAKGNFGRNYGYTF
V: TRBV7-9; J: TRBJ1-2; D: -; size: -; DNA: TGTGCCAGCAGCTTCGGGGAGGGTAACTATGGCTACACCTTC; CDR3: CASSFGEGNYGYTF
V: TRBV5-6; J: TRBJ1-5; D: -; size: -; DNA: TGTGCCAGCAACCAAGCAGGGGCCCCAAATCAGCCCCAGCATTTT; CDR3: CASNQAGAPNQPQHF
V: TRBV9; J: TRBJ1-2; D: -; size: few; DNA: TGTGCCAGCAGCGTAGATCTAGCTAACTATGGCTACACCTTC; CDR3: CASSVDLANYGYTF
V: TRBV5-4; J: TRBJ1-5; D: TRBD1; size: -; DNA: TGTGCCAGCAGCGTGACAGGGAATCAGCCCCAGCATTTT; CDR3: CASSVTGNQPQHF
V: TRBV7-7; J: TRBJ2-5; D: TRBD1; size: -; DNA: TGTGCCAGCAGCCTGACCGGGACAGGGAAAGAGACCCAGTACTTC; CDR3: CASSLTGTGKETQYF
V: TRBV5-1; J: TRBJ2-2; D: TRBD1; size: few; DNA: TGCGCCAGCAGCAAGGGACAGACTAACACCGGGGAGCTGTTTTTT; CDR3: CASSKGQTNTGELFF
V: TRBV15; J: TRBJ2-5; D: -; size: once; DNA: TGTGCCACCCGGGGGTTCGAGGGATTCGAGACCCAGTACTTC; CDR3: CATRGFEGFETQYF
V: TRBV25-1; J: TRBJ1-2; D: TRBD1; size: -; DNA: TGTGCCAGCAGGGGCTTAGGACAGGGGGGGGATGGCTACACCTTC; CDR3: CASRGLGQGGDGYTF
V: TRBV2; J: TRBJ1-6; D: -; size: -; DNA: TGTGCCAGCAGCTTATGGGGTTCACCCCTCCACTTT; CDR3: CASSLWGSPLHF
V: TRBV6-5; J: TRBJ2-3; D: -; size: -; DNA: TGTGCCAGCAGTTATTTCGGGGTAATTGGTACAGATACGCAGTATTTT; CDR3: CASSYFGVIGTDTQYF
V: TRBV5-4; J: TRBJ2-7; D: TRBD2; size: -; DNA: TGTGCCAGCAGCCCCGCGGGCGGGAGGGCCGGGTACGAGCAGTACTTC; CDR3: CASSPAGGRAGYEQYF
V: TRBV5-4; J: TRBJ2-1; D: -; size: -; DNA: TGTGCCAGCAGCTCGGAAGACAATGAGCAGTTCTTC; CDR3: CASSSEDNEQFF
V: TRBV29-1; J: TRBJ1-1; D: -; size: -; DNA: TGCAGCGTGGGGTGGGGTCGGACTGAAGCTTTCTTT; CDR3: CSVGWGRTEAFF
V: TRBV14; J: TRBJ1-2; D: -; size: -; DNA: TGTGCCAGCAGCCAAGATCTAGGGACATTTAGAGGCTACACCTTC; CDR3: CASSQDLGTFRGYTF
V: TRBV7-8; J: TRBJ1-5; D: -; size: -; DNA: TGTGCCAGCAGCGCGTACGGCGCCCAGCATTTT; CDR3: CASSAYGAQHF
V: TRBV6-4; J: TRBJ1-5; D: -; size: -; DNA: TGTGCCAGCAGTGACTCCCAGCCCCAGCATTTT; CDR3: CASSDSQPQHF
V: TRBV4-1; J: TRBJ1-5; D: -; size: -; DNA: TGCGCCAGCAGCCAAGATTCAGTACAGCCCCAGCATTTT; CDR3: CASSQDSVQPQHF
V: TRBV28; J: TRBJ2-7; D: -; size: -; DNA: TGTGCCACCTCAGAGCCAGCGCAGCAGGTGAAACTGTACTTC; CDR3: CATSEPAQQVKLYF
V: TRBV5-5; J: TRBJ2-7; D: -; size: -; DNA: TGTGCCAGCAGCTTGGCTAGAACTATGGACCCCTACGAGCAGTACTTC; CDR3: CASSLARTMDPYEQYF
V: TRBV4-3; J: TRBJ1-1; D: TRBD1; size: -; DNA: TGCGCCAGCAGCCAAGACCAGGACAGGCCGAACACTGAAGCTTTCTTT; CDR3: CASSQDQDRPNTEAFF
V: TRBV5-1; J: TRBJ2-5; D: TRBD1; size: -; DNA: TGCGCCAGCAGAAGGGGGTCCGGACAGGGTTCAGAGACCCAGTACTTC; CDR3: CASRRGSGQGSETQYF
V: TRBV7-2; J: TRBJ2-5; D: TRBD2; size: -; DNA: TGTGCCAGCAGCTTAAGAAGCGGGGGGGCCATACGAGAGACCCAGTACTTC; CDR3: CASSLRSGGAIRETQYF
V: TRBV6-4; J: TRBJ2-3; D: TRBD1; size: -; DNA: TGTGCCAGCTCATTAGGGGGCCATCCAAGCACAGATACGCAGTATTTT; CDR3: CASSLGGHPSTDTQYF
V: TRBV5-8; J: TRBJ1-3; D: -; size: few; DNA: TGTGCCAGCAGCTTCGGAGCTTCTGGAAACACCATATATTTT; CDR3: CASSFGASGNTIYF
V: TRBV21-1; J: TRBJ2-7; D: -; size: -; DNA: TGTGCCAGCAGGATCGATTACGAGCAGTACTTC; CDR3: CASRIDYEQYF
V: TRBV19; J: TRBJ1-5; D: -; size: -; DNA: TGTGCCAGTACCAGCACCGGGACTGGGACTTATAGCAATCAGCCCCAGCATTTT; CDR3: CASTSTGTGTYSNQPQHF
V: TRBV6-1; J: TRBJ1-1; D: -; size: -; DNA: TGTGCCAGCAGTGCGCGGGGAACTGAAGCTTTCTTT; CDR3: CASSARGTEAFF
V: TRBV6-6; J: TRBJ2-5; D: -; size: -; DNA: TGTGCCAGCAGTTACGGGGGGACGGGCACCCAAGAGACCCAGTACTTC; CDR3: CASSYGGTGTQETQYF
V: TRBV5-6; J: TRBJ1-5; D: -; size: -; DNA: TGTGCCAGCAGCTCCACGGACCAGCCCCAGCATTTT; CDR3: CASSSTDQPQHF
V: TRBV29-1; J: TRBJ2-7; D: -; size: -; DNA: TGCAGCGTTGCCCCACAGGGTACCTGCGAGCAGTACTTC; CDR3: CSVAPQGTCEQYF
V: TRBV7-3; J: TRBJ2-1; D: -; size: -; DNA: TGTGCCAGCAGCTTGGGGGGTATAGGGAATGAGCAGTTCTTC; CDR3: CASSLGGIGNEQFF
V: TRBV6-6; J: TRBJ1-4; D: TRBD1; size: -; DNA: TGTGCCAGCAGTTACTCGGGACAGAGTAATGAAAAACTGTTTTTT; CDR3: CASSYSGQSNEKLFF
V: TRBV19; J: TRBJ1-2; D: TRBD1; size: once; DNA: TGTGCCATCCAGAGGGGGCCTGGCTATGGCTACACCTTC; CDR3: CAIQRGPGYGYTF
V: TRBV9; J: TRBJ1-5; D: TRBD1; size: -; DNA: TGTGCCAGCAGCGGAACAGGGGCGACCGGTCAGCCCCAGCATTTT; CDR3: CASSGTGATGQPQHF
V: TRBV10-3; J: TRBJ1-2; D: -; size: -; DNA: TGTGCCATCAGTGTGTCGATTCCGGGGGTCGGCTACACCTTC; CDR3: CAISVSIPGVGYTF
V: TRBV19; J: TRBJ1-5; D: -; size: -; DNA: TGTGCCAGTCACGACAGAAAAAGCAATCAGCCCCAGCATTTT; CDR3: CASHDRKSNQPQHF
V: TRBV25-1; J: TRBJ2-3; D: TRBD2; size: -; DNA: TGTGCCAGCAGTGAGCCGCGGGGGAAGAACACAGATACGCAGTATTTT; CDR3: CASSEPRGKNTDTQYF
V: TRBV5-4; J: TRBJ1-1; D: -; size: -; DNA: TGTGCCAGCAGCCAGGCGCAACTCCATGAAGCTTTCTTT; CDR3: CASSQAQLHEAFF
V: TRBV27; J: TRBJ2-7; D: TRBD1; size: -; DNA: TGTGCCAGCAGTCCCGGGACAGTACCCTACGAGCAGTACTTC; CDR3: CASSPGTVPYEQYF
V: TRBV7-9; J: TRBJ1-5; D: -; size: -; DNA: TGTGCCAGCAGCCGCGTTGGGACCTCTAGCAATCAGCCCCAGCATTTT; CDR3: CASSRVGTSSNQPQHF
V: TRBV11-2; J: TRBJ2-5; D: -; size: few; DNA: TGTGCCAGCAGCCTGGGACCCCAAGAGACCCAGTACTTC; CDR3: CASSLGPQETQYF
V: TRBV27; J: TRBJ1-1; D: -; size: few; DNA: TGTGCCAGCACCGCAGGGGACCTCTACACTGAAGCTTTCTTT; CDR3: CASTAGDLYTEAFF
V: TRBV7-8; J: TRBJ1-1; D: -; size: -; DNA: TGTGCCAGCAGCGCGTACAGGATGAACACTGAAGCTTTCTTT; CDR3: CASSAYRMNTEAFF
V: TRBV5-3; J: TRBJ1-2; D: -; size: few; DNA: TGTGCCGTCCGACGGAACTATGGCTACACCTTC; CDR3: CAVRRNYGYTF
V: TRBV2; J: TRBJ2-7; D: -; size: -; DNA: TGTGCCAACTCCTACGAGCAGTACTTC; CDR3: CANSYEQYF
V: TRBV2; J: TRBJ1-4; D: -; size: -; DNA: TGTGCCAGCAGGGCAGTAGAAAAACTGTTTTTT; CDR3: CASRAVEKLFF
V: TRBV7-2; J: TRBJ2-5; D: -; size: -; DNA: TGTGCCAGCAGCCCAACGCTGCGCCAAGAGACCCAGTACTTC; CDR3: CASSPTLRQETQYF
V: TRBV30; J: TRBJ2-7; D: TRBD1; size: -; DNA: TGTGCCTGGAGCCGGGACAGCTCCTACGAGCAGTACTTC; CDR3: CAWSRDSSYEQYF
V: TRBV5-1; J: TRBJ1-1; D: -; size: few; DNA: TGCGCCAGCAGTTTCAGTCGTCCGAACACTGAAGCTTTCTTT; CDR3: CASSFSRPNTEAFF